The rows below give T cell receptor beta chains drawn from one sample of a study of early T cells in non-severe SARS-CoV-2 infection. A single record per CDR3 protein comes from TCRdb applying MiXCR to the 5' RACE reads. The repertoire holds some 27,000 distinct CDR3 sequences, with about 4.2% as singletons. Sequencing was done on a sample of whole blood. Source of these receptors: an adult who was a healthcare worker with PCR-confirmed SARS-CoV-2 infection or an uninfected control (not recorded which). Each CDR3 is given with its conserved first and last residue. D genes are given only for firm matches. Size is omitted from some rows. Given values are once, few, many or a class for expanded clones.

d_gene	j_gene	abundance	v_gene	CDR3aa	CDR3nt
.	TRBJ2-2	many	TRBV7-2	CASSHSDGELFF	TGTGCCAGCAGCCACTCTGACGGGGAGCTGTTTTTT
TRBD1	TRBJ1-5	many	TRBV4-1	CASSQGQGWNQPQHF	TGCGCCAGCAGCCAAGGACAGGGTTGGAATCAGCCCCAGCATTTT
.	TRBJ2-1	.	TRBV10-1	CASSEEGGPYNEQFF	TGCGCCAGCAGTGAAGAAGGTGGGCCCTACAATGAGCAGTTCTTC
.	TRBJ2-6	few	TRBV28	CASTLSGANVLTF	TGTGCCAGCACCCTATCCGGGGCCAACGTCCTGACTTTC
TRBD1	TRBJ2-7	many	TRBV10-2	CASRPGQVSYEQYF	TGCGCCAGCAGACCGGGACAGGTTTCCTACGAGCAGTACTTC
.	TRBJ2-5	few	TRBV7-9	CASSTPQGQETQYF	TGTGCCAGCAGCACCCCCCAAGGGCAAGAGACCCAGTACTTC
.	TRBJ1-3	many	TRBV7-9	CASSYSLDRRSGNTIYF	TGTGCCAGCAGCTATTCCCTGGACAGAAGATCTGGAAACACCATATATTTT
.	TRBJ1-2	many	TRBV3-1	CASSPQGRAGYTF	TGTGCCAGCAGCCCCCAAGGCAGGGCCGGCTACACCTTC
TRBD2	TRBJ2-3	.	TRBV29-1	CSVLISSGRTDTQYF	TGCAGCGTCTTAATATCTAGCGGACGCACAGATACGCAGTATTTT
TRBD1	TRBJ2-7	many	TRBV28	CASSLTTGGIGEQYF	TGTGCCAGCAGTTTAACGACAGGGGGTATCGGCGAGCAGTACTTC
TRBD1	TRBJ2-5	many	TRBV7-2	CASSQDRVKTQYF	TGTGCCAGCAGCCAAGACAGGGTAAAGACCCAGTACTTC
TRBD1	TRBJ2-7	many	TRBV4-2	CASSRRVDREISYEQYF	TGTGCCAGCAGCCGGAGGGTGGACAGGGAAATATCCTACGAGCAGTACTTC
.	TRBJ1-6	many	TRBV5-4	CASSLSRLPREAFYRRRNSPLHF	TGTGCCAGCAGCTTGTCCCGGCTCCCAAGAGAGGCATTTTACAGAAGGAGGAATTCACCCCTCCACTTT
.	TRBJ2-1	many	TRBV7-3	CASSWKSDNEQFF	TGTGCCAGCAGCTGGAAGAGTGACAATGAGCAGTTCTTC
.	TRBJ2-7	many	TRBV6-5	CASSYRGGPLSDEQYF	TGTGCCAGCAGTTACCGTGGGGGTCCCCTCAGCGACGAGCAGTACTTC
TRBD1	TRBJ2-7	many	TRBV5-6	CASSLQGATYEQYF	TGTGCCAGCAGCTTACAGGGGGCAACCTACGAGCAGTACTTC
TRBD1	TRBJ2-7	many	TRBV20-1	CSAGQGAYEQYF	TGCAGTGCGGGACAGGGGGCCTACGAGCAGTACTTC
.	TRBJ2-2	few	TRBV29-1	CSYRSAGELFF	TGCAGCTACAGGAGTGCCGGGGAGCTGTTTTTT
.	TRBJ2-1	.	TRBV15	CATSAIRDNEQFF	TGTGCCACCAGCGCCATAAGGGACAATGAGCAGTTCTTC
TRBD1	TRBJ2-7	few	TRBV20-1	CSARDGTGSYEQYF	TGCAGTGCTAGAGATGGGACAGGGTCCTACGAGCAGTACTTC
TRBD1	TRBJ1-4	.	TRBV19	CASSPGQGSANEKLFF	TGTGCCAGTAGCCCGGGACAGGGTTCGGCTAATGAAAAACTGTTTTTT
TRBD1	TRBJ2-4	many	TRBV3-1	CASSQTGKGIQYF	TGTGCCAGCAGCCAGACAGGGAAAGGCATTCAGTACTTC
TRBD2	TRBJ2-5	many	TRBV14	CASSRRTSGIQETQYF	TGTGCCAGCAGCCGACGGACTAGCGGGATCCAAGAGACCCAGTACTTC
TRBD1	TRBJ2-5	many	TRBV3-1	CASSQAGQQETQYF	TGTGCCAGCAGCCAAGCGGGACAGCAAGAGACCCAGTACTTC